The TCR beta chain under discussion was sequenced for a study of T cells in localized non-small cell lung cancer. Overall study results and limits: Uninvolved nearby lung showed the greatest T cell clonality, exceeding that found in tumor. Overall survival was longer when the density of T cells in the blood was higher. Adjacent lung had a median around 60 of the 100 largest tumor clones. Sequencing was restricted to one tumor region; therefore, heterogeneity remains possible.

With regard to this clone: Its antigen is unidentified.

Repertoires were generated with immunoSEQ multiplex PCR, while TCRdb's copy carries only in-frame clones and drops some. Of just over 15,000 clones listed, around 87% were seen once; the top ten hold 27%. Sequencing was performed on peripheral blood mononuclear cells, taken before any cancer treatment. The sequence was obtained from a male donor at least 60 years old with stage II lung adenocarcinoma.

The CDR3 DNA is TGTGCCAGCAGCTCCCGCAAAGGGGGGAGGGGGAGCACAGATACGCAGTATTTT. As protein: CASSSRKGGRGSTDTQYF. V usage is TRBV9 and J usage is TRBJ2-3; D possibly corresponds to TRBD2 (7 bases). Trimming shortened V by 4 bases and J by 0 bases, and 21 bases separated the two germline ends. This CDR3 contains 18 residues. Germline CDR1 reads SGDLS; CDR2 reads YYNGEE. Supplemented by reference TRBV9 and TRBJ2-3, the full variable domain reads DSGVTQTPKHLITATGQRVTLRCSPRSGDLSVYWYQQSLDQGLQFLIQYYNGEERAKGNILERFSAQQFPDLHSELNLSSLELGDSALYFCASSSRKGGRGSTDTQYFGPGTRLTVL.